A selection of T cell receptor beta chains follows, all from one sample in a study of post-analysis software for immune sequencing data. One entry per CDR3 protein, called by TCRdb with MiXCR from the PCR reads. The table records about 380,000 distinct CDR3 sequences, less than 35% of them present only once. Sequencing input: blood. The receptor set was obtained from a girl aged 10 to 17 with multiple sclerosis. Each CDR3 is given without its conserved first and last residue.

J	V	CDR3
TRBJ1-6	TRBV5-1	ASSLQSGMDSPLH
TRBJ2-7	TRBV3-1	ASSQDRSSGDSYEQY
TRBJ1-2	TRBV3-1	ASSNRAYYGYT
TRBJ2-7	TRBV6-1	ASRKRDQAYEQY
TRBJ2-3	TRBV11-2	ASRPGRSPDTQY
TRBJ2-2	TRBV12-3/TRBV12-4	ASSSRGVNTGELF
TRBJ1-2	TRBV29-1	SVPLGGEGYT
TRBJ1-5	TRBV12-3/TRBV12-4	ASRLQDQPQH
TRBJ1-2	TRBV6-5	ASSYSATNYGYT
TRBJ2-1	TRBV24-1	ATSDADSYNEQF
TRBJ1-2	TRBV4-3	ASSQADGGGGYT
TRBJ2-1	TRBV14	ASSQDWRTRQF
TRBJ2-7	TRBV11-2	ASSFSEQY
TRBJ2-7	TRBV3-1	ASSQDLGSGDEQY
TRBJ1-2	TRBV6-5	ASSDPLSGGDGYT
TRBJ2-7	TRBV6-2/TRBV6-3	ASNPGTSGVLRQY
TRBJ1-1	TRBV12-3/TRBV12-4	ASRRFSGNTEAF
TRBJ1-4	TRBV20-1	SAREGGGFWATTNEKLF
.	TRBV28	ASSPPGPRETQY
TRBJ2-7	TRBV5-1	ASSNPPSGGDPLARNEQY
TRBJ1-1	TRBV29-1	SVDYVVSEGTEAF
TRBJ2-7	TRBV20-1	SAPRTSGTYEQY
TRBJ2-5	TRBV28	ASTRQAAGETQY
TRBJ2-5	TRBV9	ASSVTTGRETQY
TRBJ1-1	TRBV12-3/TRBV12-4	ASISGQGYNTEAF
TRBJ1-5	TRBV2	ASSAATGLTSNQPQH
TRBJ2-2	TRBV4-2	ASSQAGYTGELF
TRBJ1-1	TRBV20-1	SAWGQVRHRNTEAF
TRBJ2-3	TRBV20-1	SARDTLATSDTQY
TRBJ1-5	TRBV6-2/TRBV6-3	ASSYTTGPQH
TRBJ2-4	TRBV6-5	ASSASLGENIQY
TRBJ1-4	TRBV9	ASSVTGGGTNEKLF
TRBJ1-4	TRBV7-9	ASSPRAGADEKLF
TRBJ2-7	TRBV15	ATSREDRGSYEQY
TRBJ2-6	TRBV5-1	ASSWTVGLGSGANVLT
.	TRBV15	ATSLRQGETQY
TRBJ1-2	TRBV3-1	ASSQDSLSDYGYT
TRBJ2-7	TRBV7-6	ASSLVGHYEQY
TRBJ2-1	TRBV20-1	SAKSGSYNEQF
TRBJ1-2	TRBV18	ASSPSVFYGYT
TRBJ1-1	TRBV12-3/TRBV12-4	ASKGENTEAF
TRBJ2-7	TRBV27	ASSLRYGRRDRGGYEQY
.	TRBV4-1	ASSARRDIQY
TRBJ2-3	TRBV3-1	ASSLSGGPAVDTQY
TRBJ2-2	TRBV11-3	ASSLAPGQGLGANTGELF
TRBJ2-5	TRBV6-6	ASIKQETQY
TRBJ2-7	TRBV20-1	SASGGAPYEQY
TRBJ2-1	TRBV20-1	SASGTRVSSEQF
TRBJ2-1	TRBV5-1	ASSFNTVLGTYNEQF
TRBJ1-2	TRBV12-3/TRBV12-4	ASSPGQGDYGYT
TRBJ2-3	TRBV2	ASRRGGYTDTQY
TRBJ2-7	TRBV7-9	ASSDRGIAYEQY
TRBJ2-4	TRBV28	ASINVGGKNIQY